This TCR beta chain originates from a study of Ad26.COV2.S vaccination and SARS-CoV-2 variants. This CDR3 has 15 amino acids. CDR1 is LGHNT, CDR2 FRNRAP, per germline. Sequencing used immunoSEQ multiplex PCR; TCRdb keeps in-frame clones, though not all of them. The sample carries roughly 100,000 clones, 60% to 85% recorded once. On this clone: Its ends do not fully match the called genes, so a read error is possible.

This specimen was peripheral blood, taken after recovery from COVID-19. The clonotype comes from a human donor who had recovered from COVID-19. This rearrangement joins TRBV12-5 to TRBJ1-1; TRBD1 aligns across 9 bases. CDR3 sequence reads: CASGLDRGTGTEAFF. The CDR3 DNA is TGTGCTAGTGGCTTGGACAGGGGAACGGGTACTGAAGCTTTCTTT.